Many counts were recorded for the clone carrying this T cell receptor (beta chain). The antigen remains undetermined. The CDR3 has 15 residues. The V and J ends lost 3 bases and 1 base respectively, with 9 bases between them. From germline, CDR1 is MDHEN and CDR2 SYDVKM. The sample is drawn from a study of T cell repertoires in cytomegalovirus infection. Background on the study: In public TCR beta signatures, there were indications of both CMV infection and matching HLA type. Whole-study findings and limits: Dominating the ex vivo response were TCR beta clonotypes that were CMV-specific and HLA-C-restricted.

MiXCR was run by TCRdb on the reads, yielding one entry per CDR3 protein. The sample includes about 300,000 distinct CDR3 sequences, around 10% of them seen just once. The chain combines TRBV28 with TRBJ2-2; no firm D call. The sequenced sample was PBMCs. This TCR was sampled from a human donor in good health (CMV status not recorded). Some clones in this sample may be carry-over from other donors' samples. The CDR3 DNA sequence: TGTGCCAGCAGTTTTACAAGGGTGAACACCGGGGAGCTGTTTTTT. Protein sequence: CASSFTRVNTGELFF.